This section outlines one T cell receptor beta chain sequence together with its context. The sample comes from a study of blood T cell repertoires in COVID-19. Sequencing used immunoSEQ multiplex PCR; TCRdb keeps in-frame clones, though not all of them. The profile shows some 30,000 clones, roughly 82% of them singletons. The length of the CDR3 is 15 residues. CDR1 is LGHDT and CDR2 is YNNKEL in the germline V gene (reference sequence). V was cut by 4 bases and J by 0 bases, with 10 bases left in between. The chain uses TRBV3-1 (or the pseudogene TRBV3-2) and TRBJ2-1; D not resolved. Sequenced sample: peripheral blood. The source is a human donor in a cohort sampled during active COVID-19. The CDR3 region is CASSLLPSSYNEQFF. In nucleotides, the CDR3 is TGTGCCAGCAGCCTACTCCCGAGCTCCTACAATGAGCAGTTCTTC.